The count of the clone carrying this TCR beta chain is one. The treatment was: about 20 received Ad26.COV2.S at low or high dose, single or two shots; about 5 received placebo; per-sample allocation not given. Samples were taken on day 63 after the first vaccine or placebo injection. Spike of the Wuhan-strain SARS-CoV-2 was expressed by an Ad26 vector, which formed the vaccine. TCRdb's table, derived via immunoSEQ multiplex PCR, lists solely in-frame clones and lacks some. Of some 500,000 clones detected, 89% appear once; the ten largest clones hold over 2%. The germline gives CDR1 SGHRS, CDR2 YFSETQ. Trimming shortened V by 6 bases and J by 1 base, and 18 bases separated the two germline ends. The CDR3 contains 16 residues. The sample is drawn from a study of Ad26.COV2.S vaccination and SARS-CoV-2 variants.

The sequencing here drew on peripheral blood, taken in a trial of Ad26.COV2.S vaccine versus placebo. The chain carries TRBV5-1 and TRBJ2-3; D is possibly TRBD1 or TRBD2 (5 bases each). The source of this sequence is a person aged 18-65 years who received the Ad26.COV2.S COVID-19 vaccine or a placebo. CDR3 residues: CASTPTGQSGTDTQYF. The DNA of the CDR3 is TGCGCCAGCACCCCGACGGGGCAGTCTGGCACAGATACGCAGTATTTT.